Below are 21 T cell receptor beta chains sequenced from a single sample in a study of T-cell reconstitution after alpha-beta-depleted transplantation in children. As it was prepared, the TCRbeta library received unique molecular identifiers. MiXCR, applied by TCRdb to the PCR reads, yields one record per CDR3 protein. This table holds approximately 250,000 distinct CDR3 sequences, approximately 9.7% found once. Sample: PBMCs from the stem cell graft donor, taken from the stem cell graft. These receptors were taken from a human donor who donated a stem cell graft to a child with SCID.

V usage is TRBV6-5 and J usage is TRBJ1-1, with TRBD1 matching 7 bases. The CDR3 sequence is 17 residues long. Trimming removed 2 bases from V and 8 bases from J; junction bases left unmatched: 17. CDR1 is MNHEY, CDR2 SVGAGI, per germline. CDR3 sequence reads: CASSYRHTGVGGKEAFF. DNA for the CDR3: TGTGCCAGCAGTTACCGGCATACAGGGGTTGGGGGGAAGGAAGCTTTCTTT.

This clonotype was seen many times. The J gene is TRBJ1-2, the V gene TRBV5-1, with D unresolved. In germline, CDR1 is SGHRS, CDR2 YFSETQ. V shed 4 bases and J shed 5 bases, with 21 bases lying between them. There are 16 residues in the CDR3. For the CDR3, the DNA is TGCGCCAGCAGCACAAGCAGGACCGGCGGAACTTATGGCTACACCTTC. Amino acid sequence: CASSTSRTGGTYGYTF.

This clonotype has ten or more counts. This chain connects TRBV5-6 to TRBJ2-3; 12 bases are shared with TRBD2. With 3 bases clipped from V and 1 base from J, the junction kept 3 bases outside the gene matches. The CDR3 totals 16 residues. Germline V gives CDR1 SGHDT, CDR2 YYEEEE. This CDR3 reads CASSWTSGARTDTQYF. For the CDR3, the DNA is TGTGCCAGCAGCTGGACTAGCGGGGCCCGCACAGATACGCAGTATTTT.

This chain uses TRBV2 with TRBJ2-5, with a weak D call TRBD2 (6 bases). The CDR3 consists of 14 residues. CDR1 is SNHLY, CDR2 FYNNEI, per germline. Deletions cut 6 bases from V and 6 bases from J, with 17 bases between. CDR3 sequence reads: CASRDWDSSKTQYF. As DNA, the CDR3 is TGTGCCAGCAGGGACTGGGACTCTTCGAAGACCCAGTACTTC.

The sample holds a few counts of this clonotype. The chain's CDR3 is CASSVGESTGELFF. CDR3 sequence (DNA): TGTGCCAGCAGCGTTGGGGAGTCCACCGGGGAGCTGTTTTTT. The V gene is TRBV9, the J gene TRBJ2-2, with TRBD2 as a possible D gene (5 bases). Trimming left V 2 bases short and J 4 bases short, with 9 bases between. This CDR3 comprises 14 residues. Germline loops: CDR1 SGDLS, CDR2 YYNGEE. The entire variable domain, with the rest obtained from reference TRBV9 and TRBJ2-2, is as follows: DSGVTQTPKHLITATGQRVTLRCSPRSGDLSVYWYQQSLDQGLQFLIQYYNGEERAKGNILERFSAQQFPDLHSELNLSSLELGDSALYFCASSVGESTGELFFGEGSRLTVL.

This clonotype was counted at least ten times. The chain has TRBV6-5 and TRBJ2-1; 8 positions match TRBD2. V shed 7 bases, J shed 7 bases, and the junction held 9 bases outside the gene matches. The CDR3 contains 14 residues. CDR1 is MNHEY, CDR2 SVGAGI, per germline. The CDR3 sequence is CASTRGGLLNEQFF. The DNA of the CDR3 is TGTGCCAGCACTCGGGGGGGCCTCTTGAATGAGCAGTTCTTC.

This chain links TRBV5-1 with TRBJ2-5; D is uncertain. Germline loops: CDR1 SGHRS, CDR2 YFSETQ. The CDR3 is made up of 13 amino acids. V was shortened by 0 bases and J by 5 bases, with 8 bases between the two germline ends. For the CDR3, the DNA is TGCGCCAGCAGCTTGGACTTTATCGAGACCCAGTACTTC. Amino acid sequence: CASSLDFIETQYF.

This clonotype was observed many times. V gene TRBV20-1 combines with J gene TRBJ1-1; TRBD1 aligns across 8 bases. The CDR3 contains 14 residues. Per the germline V gene, CDR1 is DFQATT and CDR2 is SNEGSKA (reference sequence). V gave up 5 bases and J gave up 5 bases; unmatched junction bases: 10. CDR3 nucleotide sequence: TGCAGTGCTGGAGCCCAGGGGGCAGGGACTGAAGCTTTCTTT. This codes for CSAGAQGAGTEAFF.

The table lists this clonotype with many counts. This chain connects TRBV20-1 to TRBJ1-4; D not resolved. The CDR3 is 13 residues long. The V gene's germline CDR1 is DFQATT and CDR2 SNEGSKA (reference sequence). V dropped 6 bases and J dropped 0 bases, with 8 bases sitting between them. The CDR3 sequence: CSAKPPTNEKLFF. As DNA, the CDR3 is TGCAGTGCCAAGCCTCCAACTAATGAAAAACTGTTTTTT.

This clonotype was found many times. The CDR3 loop is CASSFLPGQGTYGYTF. Written as DNA, the CDR3 is TGTGCCAGCAGCTTTCTGCCGGGACAGGGTACCTATGGCTACACCTTC. The gene calls are TRBV7-2 and TRBJ1-2, with 9 bases identical to TRBD1. CDR3 size: 16 residues. Germline V CDR1 and CDR2: SGHTA, FQGNSA. The ends lost 3 bases at V and 4 bases at J; junction bases unmatched: 9.

This clonotype was found many times. This chain connects TRBV29-1 to TRBJ1-1; D remains ambiguous. The CDR3 totals 14 residues. CDR1 SQVTM and CDR2 ANQGSEA come from the germline V gene. V shed 0 bases and J shed 11 bases, with 19 bases lying between them. CDR3 sequence: CSVEDLDMGSGAFF. The CDR3 DNA reads as TGCAGCGTTGAAGATCTGGATATGGGATCCGGGGCTTTCTTT.

About this clonotype itself: An end of the junction differs from the germline gene, which may be a read error. The chain combines TRBV30 with TRBJ1-2; 7 nucleotides line up with TRBD1. The CDR3 sequence is 13 residues long. Germline CDR1 GTSNPN, CDR2 SVGIG (reference sequence). The CDR3 protein is CAWCVGTDYGYTF. As DNA, the CDR3 is TGTGCCTGGTGTGTTGGGACAGACTATGGCTACACCTTC.

This clonotype was counted at least ten times. This CDR3 reads CASSLETGRNYGYTF. In DNA, the CDR3 is TGTGCCAGCAGCTTAGAAACAGGGAGAAACTATGGCTACACCTTC. This chain joins TRBV7-2 and TRBJ1-2; TRBD1 might be the D (6 bases). Looked up from germline, CDR1 is SGHTA and CDR2 is FQGNSA. This CDR3 is built from 15 residues. Deletions cut 1 base from V and 2 bases from J, with 11 bases between.

Ten or more counts support this clonotype. The chain couples TRBV30 to TRBJ2-1, with a possible D match to TRBD2 (6 bases). The CDR3 extends over 13 amino acids. Trimming shortened V by 6 bases and J by 6 bases, and 15 bases separated the two germline ends. Germline values: CDR1 GTSNPN, CDR2 SVGIG (reference sequence). The CDR3 DNA reads TGTGCCTGCCAAGGGGACTTCTTCAATGAGCAGTTCTTC. Its translation is CACQGDFFNEQFF.

About this clonotype: This may come from a read error, since a much larger clone is one base off. The chain carries TRBV30 and TRBJ2-7; D gene unclear. Germline values: CDR1 GTSNPN, CDR2 SVGIG (reference sequence). Trimming stripped 4 bases from V and 6 bases from J, with 10 bases between. The CDR3 is 11 amino acids. The CDR3, as DNA: TGTGCCTGGAACGTCGCAGGCGAGCAGTACTTC. The encoded protein is CAWNVAGEQYF.

The table lists this clonotype with many counts. The chain couples TRBV12-3 or TRBV12-4 to TRBJ2-3; 10 bases align to TRBD1. The CDR3 sequence is 16 residues long. J gave up 5 bases and V 5 bases, and 10 bases lay outside the gene matches. CDR3 sequence reads: CASSIGTGVLIDTQYF. CDR3 DNA sequence: TGTGCCAGCAGTATCGGGACAGGGGTTCTGATAGATACGCAGTATTTT.

This clonotype was recorded many times. This chain connects TRBV18 to TRBJ1-5, with 7 bases that match TRBD1. Per the germline V gene, CDR1 is KGHSH and CDR2 is LQKENI. Losses at the gene ends were 2 bases for V and 7 bases for J; bases not matched to a gene: 5. CDR3 length: 14 amino acids. In nucleotides, the CDR3 is TGTGCCAGCTCACCAGATACAGGGGACCAGCCCCAGCATTTT. Translation gives CASSPDTGDQPQHF.

Many counts were recorded for this clonotype. The genes are TRBV18 and TRBJ2-5, with 9 nucleotides matching TRBD1. The germline gives CDR1 KGHSH, CDR2 LQKENI. CDR3 length: 16 amino acids. Trimming at V came to 3 bases and at J to 4 bases, leaving 9 bases not matched to a gene. CDR3 protein: CASSPRWDRAGETQYF. The DNA for the CDR3 is TGTGCCAGCTCACCCCGTTGGGACAGGGCTGGAGAGACCCAGTACTTC.

This clonotype occurred many times. The CDR3 sequence: CASSYDGWGGYTF. CDR3 nucleotides: TGTGCCAGCAGTTATGACGGGTGGGGTGGCTACACCTTC. J is TRBJ1-2 and V is TRBV27; D remains unclear. The V and J ends lost 4 bases and 7 bases respectively, with 13 bases between them. Germline CDR1 is MNHEY and CDR2 is SMNVEV (reference sequence). The length of the CDR3 is 13 residues.

This clonotype came up many times. CDR3 amino acids: CASSVEGLGRRAFF. The CDR3 coding sequence is TGCGCCAGCAGTGTCGAGGGGCTCGGCCGTCGAGCTTTCTTT. The rearrangement links TRBV5-1 to TRBJ1-1, with D perhaps matching TRBD1 (5 bases). There are 14 residues in the CDR3. V lost 5 bases, J lost 10 bases, and 21 bases lay in between. The germline CDR1 and CDR2 sequences are SGHRS and YFSETQ.

Ten or more counts support this clonotype. Written as DNA, the CDR3 is TGTGCCCCCGCGAGGGTTGACTATGGCTACACCTTC. As protein: CAPARVDYGYTF. V is TRBV24-1 and J is TRBJ1-2; D not resolved. Germline V CDR1 and CDR2: KGHDR, SFDVKD. V dropped 12 bases and J dropped 3 bases, with 13 bases sitting between them. The CDR3 length is 12 residues.